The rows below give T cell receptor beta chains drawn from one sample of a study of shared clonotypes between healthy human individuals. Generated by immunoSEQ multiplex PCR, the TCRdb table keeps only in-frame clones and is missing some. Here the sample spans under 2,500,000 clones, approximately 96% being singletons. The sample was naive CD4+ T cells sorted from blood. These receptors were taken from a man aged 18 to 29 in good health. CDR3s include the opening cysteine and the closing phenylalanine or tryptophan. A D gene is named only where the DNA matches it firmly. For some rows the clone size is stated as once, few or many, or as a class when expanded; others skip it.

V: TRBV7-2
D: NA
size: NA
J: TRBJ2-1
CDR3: CASSLAAVYEQFF
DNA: TGTGCCAGCAGCTTAGCCGCAGTCTATGAGCAGTTCTTC

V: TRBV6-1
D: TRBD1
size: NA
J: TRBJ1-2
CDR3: CASRMTGTNYGYTF
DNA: TGTGCCAGCAGAATGACAGGGACTAACTATGGCTACACCTTC

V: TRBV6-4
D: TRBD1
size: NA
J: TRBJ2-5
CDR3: CASSTTGGSGETQYF
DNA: TGTGCCAGCAGCACAACAGGGGGCTCTGGTGAGACCCAGTACTTC

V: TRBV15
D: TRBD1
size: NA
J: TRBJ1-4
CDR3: CATSRDGTGANEKLFF
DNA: TGTGCCACCAGCAGAGATGGGACAGGGGCTAATGAAAAACTGTTTTTT

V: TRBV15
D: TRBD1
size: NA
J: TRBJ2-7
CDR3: CATSRDRDSSYEQYF
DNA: TGTGCCACCAGCAGAGATCGGGACAGCTCCTACGAGCAGTACTTC

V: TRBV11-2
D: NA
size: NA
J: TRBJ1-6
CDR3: CASSLVQSYNSPLHF
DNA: TGTGCCAGCAGCTTAGTCCAGTCCTATAATTCACCCCTCCACTTT

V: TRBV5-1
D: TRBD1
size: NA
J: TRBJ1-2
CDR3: CASSLPTGVASNYGYTF
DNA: TGCGCCAGCAGCTTGCCAACAGGGGTTGCGTCTAACTATGGCTACACCTTC

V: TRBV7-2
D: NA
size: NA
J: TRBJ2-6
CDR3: CASSLGGLVSGANVLTF
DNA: TGTGCCAGCAGCTTAGGGGGATTGGTCTCTGGGGCCAACGTCCTGACTTTC

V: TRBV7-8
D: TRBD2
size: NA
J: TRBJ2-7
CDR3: CASSYPGLAGGRTSYEQYF
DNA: TGTGCCAGCAGCTACCCGGGACTAGCGGGAGGGCGCACCTCCTACGAGCAGTACTTC

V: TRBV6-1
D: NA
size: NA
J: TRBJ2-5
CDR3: CASTQTTFEKTQYF
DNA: TGTGCCAGCACCCAGACTACTTTCGAGAAGACCCAGTACTTC

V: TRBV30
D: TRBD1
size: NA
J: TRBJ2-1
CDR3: CAWRKGKTGLTYNEQFF
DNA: TGTGCCTGGAGGAAGGGGAAGACAGGGCTTACCTACAATGAGCAGTTCTTC

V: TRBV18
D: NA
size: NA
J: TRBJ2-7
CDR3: CASSALQEMIVEQYF
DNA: TGTGCCAGCTCAGCCTTACAGGAGATGATCGTCGAGCAGTACTTC

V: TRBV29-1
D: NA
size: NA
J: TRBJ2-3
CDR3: CSVGAGSTDTQYF
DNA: TGCAGCGTAGGGGCGGGGAGCACAGATACGCAGTATTTT

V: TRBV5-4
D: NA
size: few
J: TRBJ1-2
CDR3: CASSLPVGGFYGYTF
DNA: TGTGCCAGCAGCTTGCCCGTCGGGGGCTTCTATGGCTACACCTTC

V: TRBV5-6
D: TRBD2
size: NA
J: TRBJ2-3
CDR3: CASREGTSTFADTQYF
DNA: TGTGCCAGCAGAGAAGGGACTAGCACGTTTGCAGATACGCAGTATTTT

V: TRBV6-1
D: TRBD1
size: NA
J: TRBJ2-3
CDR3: CASSDRGPASTDTQYF
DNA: TGTGCCAGCAGTGACAGGGGGCCAGCCTCCACAGATACGCAGTATTTT

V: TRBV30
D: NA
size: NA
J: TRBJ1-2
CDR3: CAWSSGSGDYGYTF
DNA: TGTGCCTGGAGTTCCGGATCGGGAGACTATGGCTACACCTTC

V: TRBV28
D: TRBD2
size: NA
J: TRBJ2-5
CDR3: CASSLAGGGNHQETQYF
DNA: TGTGCCAGCAGTTTAGCGGGGGGCGGCAACCACCAAGAGACCCAGTACTTC

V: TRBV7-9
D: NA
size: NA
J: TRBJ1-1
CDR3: CASSLLGAQFTEAFF
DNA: TGTGCCAGCAGCTTACTGGGGGCCCAATTCACTGAAGCTTTCTTT

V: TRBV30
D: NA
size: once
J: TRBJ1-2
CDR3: CAWSGHSYGYTF
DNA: TGTGCCTGGAGTGGCCACAGCTATGGCTACACCTTC

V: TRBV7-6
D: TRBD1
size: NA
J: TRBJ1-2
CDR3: CASSSAQGAGHGYTF
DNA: TGTGCCAGCAGCTCAGCACAGGGGGCCGGCCATGGCTACACCTTC

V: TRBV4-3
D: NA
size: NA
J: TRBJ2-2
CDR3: CASSQVQASVPGELFF
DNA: TGCGCCAGCAGCCAAGTTCAAGCTAGTGTCCCCGGGGAGCTGTTTTTT

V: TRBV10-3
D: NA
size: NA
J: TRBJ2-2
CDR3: CAAGQMNTGELFF
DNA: TGTGCCGCCGGACAGATGAACACCGGGGAGCTGTTTTTT

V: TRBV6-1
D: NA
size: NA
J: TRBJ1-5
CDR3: CASSVQGYQPQHF
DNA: TGTGCCAGCAGTGTACAGGGTTATCAGCCCCAGCATTTT

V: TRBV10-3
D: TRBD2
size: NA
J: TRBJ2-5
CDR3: CAIRVGLAGNQETQYF
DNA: TGTGCCATCAGGGTTGGACTAGCGGGAAACCAAGAGACCCAGTACTTC

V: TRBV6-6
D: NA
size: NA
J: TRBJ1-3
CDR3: CASSPPTGNTIYF
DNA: TGTGCCAGCAGTCCCCCCACCGGAAACACCATATATTTT

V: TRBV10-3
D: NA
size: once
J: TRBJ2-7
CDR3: CAISEGSQEMYEQYF
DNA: TGTGCCATCAGTGAGGGGTCGCAGGAGATGTACGAGCAGTACTTC

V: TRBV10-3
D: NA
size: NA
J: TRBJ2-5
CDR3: CAISESGFETQYF
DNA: TGTGCCATCAGTGAGTCGGGGTTCGAGACCCAGTACTTC

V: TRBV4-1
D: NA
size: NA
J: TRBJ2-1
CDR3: CASSQVLRDNNEQFF
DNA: TGCGCCAGCAGCCAAGTTCTCAGGGACAACAATGAGCAGTTCTTC

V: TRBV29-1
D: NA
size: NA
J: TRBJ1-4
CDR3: CSVGGMGGEKLFF
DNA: TGCAGCGTGGGGGGAATGGGAGGTGAAAAACTGTTTTTT

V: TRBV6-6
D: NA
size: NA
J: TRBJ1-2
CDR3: CASADSNYGYTF
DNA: TGTGCCAGTGCGGACAGCAACTATGGCTACACCTTC

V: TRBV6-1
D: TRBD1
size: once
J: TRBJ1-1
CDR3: CASSVGTGRGSTEAFF
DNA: TGTGCCAGCAGTGTAGGGACAGGGAGGGGTTCCACTGAAGCTTTCTTT